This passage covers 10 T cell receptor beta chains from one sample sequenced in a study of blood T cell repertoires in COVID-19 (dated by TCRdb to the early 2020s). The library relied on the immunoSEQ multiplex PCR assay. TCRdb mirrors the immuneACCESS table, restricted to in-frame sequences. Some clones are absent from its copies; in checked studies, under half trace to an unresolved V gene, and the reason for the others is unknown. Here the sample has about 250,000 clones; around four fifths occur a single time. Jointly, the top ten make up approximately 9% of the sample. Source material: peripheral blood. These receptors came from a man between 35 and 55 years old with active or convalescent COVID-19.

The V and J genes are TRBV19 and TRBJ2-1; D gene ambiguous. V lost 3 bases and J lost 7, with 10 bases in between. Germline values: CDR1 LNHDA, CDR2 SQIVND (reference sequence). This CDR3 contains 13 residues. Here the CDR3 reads CASSIYIPNEQFF. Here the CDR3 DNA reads TGTGCCAGTAGTATTTACATCCCGAATGAGCAGTTCTTC.

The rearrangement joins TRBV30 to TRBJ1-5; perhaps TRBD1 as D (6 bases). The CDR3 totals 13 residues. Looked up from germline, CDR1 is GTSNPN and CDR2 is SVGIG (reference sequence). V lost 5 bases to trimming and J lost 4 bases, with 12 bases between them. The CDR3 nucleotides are TGTGCCTGGGCATACAGGGAGAATCAGCCCCAGCATTTT. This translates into CAWAYRENQPQHF.

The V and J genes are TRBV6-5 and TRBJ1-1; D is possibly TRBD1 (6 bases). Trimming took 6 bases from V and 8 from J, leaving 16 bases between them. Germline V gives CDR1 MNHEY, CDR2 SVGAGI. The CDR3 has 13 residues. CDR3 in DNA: TGTGCCAGCAGGACAGGCCTAAACGCCGAAGCTTTCTTT. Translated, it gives CASRTGLNAEAFF.

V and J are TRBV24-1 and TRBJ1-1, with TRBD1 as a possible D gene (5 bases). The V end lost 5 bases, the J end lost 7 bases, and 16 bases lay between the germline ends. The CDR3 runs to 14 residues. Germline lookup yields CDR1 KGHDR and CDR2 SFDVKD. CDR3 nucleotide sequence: TGTGCCACCAGTGGAACACAGGAAGGGAATGAAGCTTTCTTT. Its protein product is CATSGTQEGNEAFF.

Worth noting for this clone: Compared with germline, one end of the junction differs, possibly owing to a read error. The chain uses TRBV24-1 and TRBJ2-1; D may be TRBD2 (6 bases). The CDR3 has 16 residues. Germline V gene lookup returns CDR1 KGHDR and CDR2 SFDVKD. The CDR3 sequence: CATSDSPGRLRNEQLF. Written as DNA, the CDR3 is TGTGCCACCAGTGATTCTCCCGGGAGACTTAGGAATGAGCAGCTCTTC.

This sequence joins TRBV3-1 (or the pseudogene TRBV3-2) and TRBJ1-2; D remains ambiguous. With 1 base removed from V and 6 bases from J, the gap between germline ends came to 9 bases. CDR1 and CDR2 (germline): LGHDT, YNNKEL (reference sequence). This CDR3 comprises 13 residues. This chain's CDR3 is CASSQGLRDGYTF. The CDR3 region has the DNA TGTGCCAGCAGCCAAGGTCTCCGGGATGGCTACACCTTC.

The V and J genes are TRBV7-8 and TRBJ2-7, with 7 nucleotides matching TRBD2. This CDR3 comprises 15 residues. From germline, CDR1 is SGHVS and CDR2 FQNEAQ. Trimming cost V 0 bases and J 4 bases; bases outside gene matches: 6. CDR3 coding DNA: TGTGCCAGCAGCTTAGCGGCTAGCGGTGATTACGAGCAGTACTTC. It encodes CASSLAASGDYEQYF.

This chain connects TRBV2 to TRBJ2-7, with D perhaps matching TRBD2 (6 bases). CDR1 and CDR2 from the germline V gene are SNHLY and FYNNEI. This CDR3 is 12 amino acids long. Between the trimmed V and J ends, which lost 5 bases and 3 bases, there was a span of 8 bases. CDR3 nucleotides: TGTGCCAGCAGTCCGGACTACTACGAGCAGTACTTC. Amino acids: CASSPDYYEQYF. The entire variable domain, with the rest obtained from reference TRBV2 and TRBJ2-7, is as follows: EPEVTQTPSHQVTQMGQEVILRCVPISNHLYFYWYRQILGQKVEFLVSFYNNEISEKSEIFDDQFSVERPDGSNFTLKIRSTKLEDSAMYFCASSPDYYEQYFGPGTRLTVT.

The CDR3 DNA is TGTGCCAGCAGTCACTTAAAGGGACAGGGCATCGAGACCCAGTACTTC. Amino acids: CASSHLKGQGIETQYF. The chain recombines TRBV25-1 with TRBJ2-5; 9 bases agree with TRBD1. Losses at the gene ends were 5 bases for V and 5 bases for J; bases not matched to a gene: 12. The CDR3 consists of 16 residues. The germline gives CDR1 MGHDK, CDR2 SYGVNS.

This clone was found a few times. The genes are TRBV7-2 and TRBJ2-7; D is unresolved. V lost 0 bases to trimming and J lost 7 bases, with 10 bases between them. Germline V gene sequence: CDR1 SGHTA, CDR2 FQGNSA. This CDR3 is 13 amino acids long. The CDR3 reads CASSLAGLGEQYF. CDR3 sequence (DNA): TGTGCCAGCAGCTTAGCGGGCCTTGGGGAGCAGTACTTC. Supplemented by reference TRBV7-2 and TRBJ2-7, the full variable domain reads GAGVSQSPSNKVTEKGKDVELRCDPISGHTALYWYRQSLGQGLEFLIYFQGNSAPDKSGLPSDRFSAERTGGSVSTLTIQRTQQEDSAVYLCASSLAGLGEQYFGPGTRLTVT.